These T cell receptor beta chains were read from a single sample in a study of cytomegalovirus exposure and HLA in healthy donors. The repertoire was sequenced with immunoSEQ multiplex PCR; TCRdb's copy has only in-frame clones and lacks some. The data hold roughly 200,000 clones, with around nine tenths observed a single time. Sequencing was done on a sample of PBMCs. Every receptor here comes from a woman aged 30 to 39 in good health and CMV-seronegative. CDR3s include the opening cysteine and the closing phenylalanine or tryptophan. Each record gives: V gene, J gene, clone size, D gene, CDR3 protein, CDR3 DNA. A D gene is named only where the DNA matches it firmly. Not all rows give a size; the values are once, few, many and, for expanded clones, a class.

TRBV6-5	TRBJ1-3	NA	NA	CASSRDRTPGNTIYF	TGTGCCAGCAGTCGTGACAGGACCCCTGGAAACACCATATATTTT
TRBV10-3	TRBJ2-1	NA	TRBD2	CAITEGLGTSGYNEQFF	TGTGCCATCACCGAGGGTTTGGGGACTAGCGGATACAATGAGCAGTTCTTC
TRBV19	TRBJ1-3	NA	TRBD1	CASSAGGGSGNTIYF	TGTGCCAGTAGCGCAGGGGGCGGCTCGGGAAACACCATATATTTT
TRBV13	TRBJ2-5	NA	NA	CASSRRAEEETQYF	TGTGCCAGCAGCCGACGTGCGGAAGAAGAGACCCAGTACTTC
TRBV6-1	TRBJ2-1	NA	TRBD2	CASSALAGQGYEQFF	TGTGCCAGCAGTGCACTAGCGGGGCAAGGGTATGAGCAGTTCTTC
TRBV18	TRBJ2-1	NA	TRBD2	CASSSTSGGGNEQFF	TGTGCCAGCTCATCGACTAGCGGAGGTGGGAATGAGCAGTTCTTC
TRBV7-8	TRBJ1-3	NA	TRBD1	CASSFSTGDGNTIYF	TGTGCCAGCAGCTTTTCGACAGGGGATGGAAACACCATATATTTT
TRBV18	TRBJ2-7	NA	NA	CASSLRVLGGGEQYF	TGTGCCAGCTCTTTACGAGTGTTGGGAGGCGGCGAGCAGTACTTC
TRBV6-1	TRBJ1-1	few	NA	CASSERQGWTEAFF	TGTGCCAGCAGTGAAAGGCAGGGATGGACTGAAGCTTTCTTT
TRBV5-6	TRBJ2-5	once	NA	CASSLDYQETQYF	TGTGCCAGCAGCTTGGACTACCAAGAGACCCAGTACTTC
TRBV6-5	TRBJ1-2	once	TRBD1	CASRNRDRGVYTF	TGTGCCAGCAGAAATCGGGACAGGGGTGTCTACACCTTC
TRBV28	TRBJ2-1	few	TRBD2	CASSPPGLVRNEQFF	TGTGCCAGCAGTCCCCCGGGACTAGTCCGGAATGAGCAGTTCTTC
TRBV27	TRBJ2-6	few	TRBD1	CASSQGGAGSGANVLTF	TGTGCCAGTTCACAGGGGGGCGCCGGATCTGGGGCCAACGTCCTGACTTTC
TRBV11-2	TRBJ2-1	once	NA	CASSLDTANEQFF	TGTGCCAGCAGCTTAGATACTGCCAATGAGCAGTTCTTC
TRBV6-5	TRBJ2-1	NA	NA	CASSPYTGSGEQFF	TGTGCCAGCAGTCCCTATACGGGGAGCGGTGAGCAGTTCTTC
TRBV23-1	TRBJ2-5	once	NA	CASSQSLGGTHGETQYF	TGCGCCAGCAGTCAATCGCTGGGCGGGACCCACGGGGAGACCCAGTACTTC
TRBV10-1	TRBJ2-1	NA	NA	CASSDLPNEQFF	TGCGCCAGCAGTGACCTTCCGAATGAGCAGTTCTTC
TRBV6-4	TRBJ2-1	NA	NA	CASKRKGPPKYNEQFF	TGTGCCTCTAAAAGGAAGGGGCCCCCTAAATACAATGAGCAGTTCTTC
TRBV5-1	TRBJ2-3	NA	TRBD2	CASSLKLAGGITDTQYF	TGCGCCAGCAGCTTAAAACTAGCGGGAGGAATCACAGATACGCAGTATTTT
TRBV27	TRBJ1-2	NA	NA	CASSRRWRDNGYTF	TGTGCCAGCAGTCGACGGTGGCGGGATAATGGCTACACCTTC
TRBV2	TRBJ2-7	NA	NA	CASREGYLQYF	TGTGCCAGCAGAGAGGGTTACCTCCAGTACTTC
TRBV7-3	TRBJ2-1	few	TRBD2	CASSPHPSGGPAYNEQFF	TGTGCCAGCAGCCCCCATCCTAGCGGGGGACCGGCCTACAATGAGCAGTTCTTC
TRBV5-4	TRBJ2-7	NA	TRBD2	CASSLGSGASSYEQYF	TGTGCCAGCAGCTTGGGTAGCGGGGCCAGCTCCTACGAGCAGTACTTC
TRBV6-5	TRBJ1-2	NA	NA	CASSLGGGAGDGYTF	TGTGCCAGCAGTTTGGGCGGGGGCGCTGGGGATGGCTACACCTTC
TRBV29-1	TRBJ1-2	NA	NA	CSAVEPYYGYTF	TGCAGCGCCGTCGAGCCCTACTATGGCTACACCTTC
TRBV5-4	TRBJ2-3	NA	TRBD1	CASRRRQGNTDTQYF	TGTGCCAGCAGGCGGAGACAGGGAAACACAGATACGCAGTATTTT
TRBV7-9	TRBJ2-5	NA	TRBD2	CASSSLAGGETQYF	TGTGCCAGCAGCTCGCTAGCGGGTGGAGAGACCCAGTACTTC
TRBV27	TRBJ2-3	once	TRBD2	CASGRLAGVADTQYF	TGTGCCAGCGGCCGACTAGCGGGGGTCGCAGATACGCAGTATTTT
TRBV5-4	TRBJ1-1	NA	NA	CASSLALGSKAFF	TGTGCCAGCAGCTTGGCCTTAGGGAGTAAAGCTTTCTTT
TRBV7-9	TRBJ2-2	NA	TRBD2	CASSQGGLAGAKNTGELFF	TGTGCCAGCAGCCAGGGGGGACTAGCGGGGGCCAAGAACACCGGGGAGCTGTTTTTT
TRBV7-8	TRBJ1-5	few	NA	CASSLEQDSNQPQHF	TGTGCCAGCAGCTTAGAGCAGGATAGCAATCAGCCCCAGCATTTT
TRBV6-1	TRBJ1-2	NA	TRBD1	CASSLGQGHGYTF	TGTGCCAGCAGTCTCGGACAGGGGCACGGCTACACCTTC
TRBV4-2	TRBJ2-1	NA	TRBD2	CASSQGTSGGFTNEQFF	TGTGCCAGCAGCCAGGGGACTAGCGGGGGGTTTACTAATGAGCAGTTCTTC
TRBV6-1	TRBJ2-7	NA	NA	CASSSTGFEQYF	TGTGCCAGCAGCTCCACAGGGTTTGAGCAGTACTTC
TRBV29-1	TRBJ2-4	NA	TRBD1	CSVGHDRENIQYF	TGCAGCGTCGGCCACGACAGGGAAAACATTCAGTACTTC
TRBV7-8	TRBJ2-3	NA	TRBD2	CASSLGGTGTGTSKYF	TGTGCCAGCAGCTTAGGAGGGACGGGCACCGGGACTAGCAAGTATTTT
TRBV7-8	TRBJ2-1	NA	TRBD2	CASSFSSGDNNEQFF	TGTGCCAGCAGCTTTTCTAGCGGGGATAACAATGAGCAGTTCTTC
TRBV29-1	TRBJ2-7	once	TRBD2	CSVTTSGAVYEQYF	TGCAGCGTCACTACTAGCGGCGCTGTGTACGAGCAGTACTTC
TRBV11-2	TRBJ2-1	NA	TRBD1	CASDWTGSSYNEQFF	TGTGCCAGCGATTGGACAGGGAGCTCCTACAATGAGCAGTTCTTC
TRBV7-2	TRBJ1-3	NA	TRBD1	CASSLLGQDSGNTIYF	TGTGCCAGCAGTTTACTGGGACAGGATTCTGGAAACACCATATATTTT
TRBV25-1	TRBJ2-3	NA	TRBD2	CASSTGLAGDTQYF	TGTGCCAGCAGTACGGGGCTAGCGGGGGATACGCAGTATTTT
TRBV7-2	TRBJ2-2	NA	NA	CASSGRVTGELFF	TGTGCCAGCAGCGGCAGGGTGACCGGGGAGCTGTTTTTT